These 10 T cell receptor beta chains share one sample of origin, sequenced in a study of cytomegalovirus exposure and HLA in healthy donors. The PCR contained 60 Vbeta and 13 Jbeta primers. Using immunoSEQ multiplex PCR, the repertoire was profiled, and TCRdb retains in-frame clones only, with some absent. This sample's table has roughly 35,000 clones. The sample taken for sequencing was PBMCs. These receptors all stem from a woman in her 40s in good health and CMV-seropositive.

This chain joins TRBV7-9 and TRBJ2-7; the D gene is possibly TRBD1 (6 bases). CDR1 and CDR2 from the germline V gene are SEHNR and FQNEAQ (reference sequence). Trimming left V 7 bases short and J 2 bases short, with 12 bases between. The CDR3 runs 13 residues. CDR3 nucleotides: TGTGCCAGCACCTGGGGACAAGCCTACGAGCAGTACTTC. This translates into CASTWGQAYEQYF.

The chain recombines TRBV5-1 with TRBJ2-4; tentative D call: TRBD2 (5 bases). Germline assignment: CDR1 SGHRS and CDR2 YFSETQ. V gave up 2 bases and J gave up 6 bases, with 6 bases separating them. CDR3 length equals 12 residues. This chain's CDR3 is CASSLEGNIQYF. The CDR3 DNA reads TGCGCCAGCAGCTTAGAGGGAAACATTCAGTACTTC. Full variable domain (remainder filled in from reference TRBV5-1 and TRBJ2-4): KAGVTQTPRYLIKTRGQQVTLSCSPISGHRSVSWYQQTPGQGLQFLFEYFSETQRNKGNFPGRFSGRQFSNSRSEMNVSTLELGDSALYLCASSLEGNIQYFGAGTRLSVL.

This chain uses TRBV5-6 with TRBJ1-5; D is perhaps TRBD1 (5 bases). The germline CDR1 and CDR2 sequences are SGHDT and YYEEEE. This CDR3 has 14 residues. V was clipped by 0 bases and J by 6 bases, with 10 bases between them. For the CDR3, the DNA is TGTGCCAGCAGCTTGGGGGGCTGGGGTCAGCCCCAGCATTTT. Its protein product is CASSLGGWGQPQHF.

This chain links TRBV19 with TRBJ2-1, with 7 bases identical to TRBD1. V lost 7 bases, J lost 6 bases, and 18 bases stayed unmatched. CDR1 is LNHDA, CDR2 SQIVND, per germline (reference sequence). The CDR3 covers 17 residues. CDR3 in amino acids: CASTSDRERPGLNEQFF. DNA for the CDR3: TGTGCCAGTACTTCCGACAGGGAAAGACCTGGGCTCAATGAGCAGTTCTTC.

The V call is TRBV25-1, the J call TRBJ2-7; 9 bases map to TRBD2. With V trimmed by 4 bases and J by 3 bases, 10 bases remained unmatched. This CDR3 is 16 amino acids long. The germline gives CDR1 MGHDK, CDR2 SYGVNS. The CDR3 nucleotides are TGTGCCAGCAGTGGGCTAGCGGGAAGTAAGGTCTACGAGCAGTACTTC. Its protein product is CASSGLAGSKVYEQYF.

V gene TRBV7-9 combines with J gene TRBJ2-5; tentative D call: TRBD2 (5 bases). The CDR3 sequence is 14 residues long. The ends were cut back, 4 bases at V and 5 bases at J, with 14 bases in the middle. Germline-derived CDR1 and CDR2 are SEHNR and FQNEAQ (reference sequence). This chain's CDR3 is CASSSTTGFETQYF. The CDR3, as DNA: TGTGCCAGCAGCTCCACGACGGGGTTCGAGACCCAGTACTTC.

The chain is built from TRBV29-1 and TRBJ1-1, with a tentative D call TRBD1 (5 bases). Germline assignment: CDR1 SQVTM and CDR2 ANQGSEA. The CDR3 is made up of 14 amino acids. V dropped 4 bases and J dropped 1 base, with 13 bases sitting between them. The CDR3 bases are TGCAGCGTTGTCTTTGGACACCCGAACACTGAAGCTTTCTTT. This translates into CSVVFGHPNTEAFF.

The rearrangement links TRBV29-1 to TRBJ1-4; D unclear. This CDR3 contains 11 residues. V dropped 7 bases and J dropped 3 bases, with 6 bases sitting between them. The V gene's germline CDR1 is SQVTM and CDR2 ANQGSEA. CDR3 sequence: CSGRANEKLFF. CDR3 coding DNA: TGCAGCGGACGGGCTAATGAAAAACTGTTTTTT.

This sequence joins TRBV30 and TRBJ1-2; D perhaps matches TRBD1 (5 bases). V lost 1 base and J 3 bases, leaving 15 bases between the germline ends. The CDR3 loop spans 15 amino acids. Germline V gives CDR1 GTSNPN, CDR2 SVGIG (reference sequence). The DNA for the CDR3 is TGTGCCTGGAGTGGAGGGGAGGGGTACGACTATGGCTACACCTTC. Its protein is CAWSGGEGYDYGYTF. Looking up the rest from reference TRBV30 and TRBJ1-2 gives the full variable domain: SQTIHQWPATLVQPVGSPLSLECTVEGTSNPNLYWYRQAAGRGLQLLFYSVGIGQISSEVPQNLSASRPQDRQFILSSKKLLLSDSGFYLCAWSGGEGYDYGYTFGSGTRLTVV.

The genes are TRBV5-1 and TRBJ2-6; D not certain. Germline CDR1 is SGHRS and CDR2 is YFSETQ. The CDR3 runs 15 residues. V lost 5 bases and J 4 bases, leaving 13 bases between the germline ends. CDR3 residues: CASSPTTLGANVLTF. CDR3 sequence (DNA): TGCGCCAGCAGTCCAACAACGCTCGGGGCCAACGTCCTGACTTTC.